This T cell receptor (beta chain) emerged from a study of T-cell memory formation after mild COVID-19. General study findings and limits: Clones that got smaller from day 15 to 85 had even CD4/CD8, while clones growing later tipped toward CD4+.

A note on this clonotype: Its target is not known.

The ends lost 6 bases at V and 9 bases at J; junction bases unmatched: 7. CDR3 length: 13 residues. 5'RACE primed from the constant segment yielded TCR alpha and TCR beta cDNA libraries bearing sample barcodes and UMIs. Each CDR3 protein is one row after TCRdb ran MiXCR on the 5' RACE reads. The sample carries a few hundred thousand distinct CDR3 sequences, around a quarter recorded once. This clonotype was obtained from an adult woman who had mild COVID-19 (a few samples of this study predate the infection). Cell type and time point are not known. The sequencing input was PBMCs or a T cell subset sorted from them (not recorded which). This chain uses TRBV12-3 or TRBV12-4 with TRBJ2-1, with TRBD2 matching 8 bases. Here the CDR3 reads CASSAGLVGEQFF. As DNA, the CDR3 is TGTGCCAGCAGCGCGGGACTAGTCGGTGAGCAGTTCTTC.